This T cell receptor (beta chain) was sequenced during a study of blood T cell dynamics during melanoma immunotherapy. The CDR3 has 14 amino acids. V was clipped by 6 bases and J by 3 bases, with 14 bases between them. The germline V gene encodes CDR1 SNHLY and CDR2 FYNNEI. TCRdb's copy holds only in-frame clones and misses some; the assay was immunoSEQ multiplex PCR. This table has some 14,000 clones, 70% to 90% appearing once. Stated time point: week 3, after first cycle of checkpoint inhibitor. This clonotype was obtained from a human donor with melanoma. V usage is TRBV2 and J usage is TRBJ2-5; a possible D gene is TRBD2 (5 bases). Sequencing used blood, obtained from a patient treated with checkpoint blockade. CDR3 in amino acids: CASSGLSEKETQYF. CDR3 coding DNA: TGTGCCAGCAGCGGTCTTAGCGAGAAAGAGACCCAGTACTTC.